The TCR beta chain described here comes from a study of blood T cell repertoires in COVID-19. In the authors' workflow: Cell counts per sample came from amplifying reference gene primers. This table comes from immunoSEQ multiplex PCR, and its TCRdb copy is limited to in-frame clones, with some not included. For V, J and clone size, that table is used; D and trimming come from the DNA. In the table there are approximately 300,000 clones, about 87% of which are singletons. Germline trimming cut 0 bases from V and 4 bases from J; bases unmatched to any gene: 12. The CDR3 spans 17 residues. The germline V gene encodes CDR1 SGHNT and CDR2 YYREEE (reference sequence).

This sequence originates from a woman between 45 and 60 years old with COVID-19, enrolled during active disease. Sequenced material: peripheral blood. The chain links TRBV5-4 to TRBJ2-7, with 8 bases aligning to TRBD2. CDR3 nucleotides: TGTGCCAGCAGCTTGGAAGTCCGGCGGGAGGTGCGGTACGAGCAGTACTTC. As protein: CASSLEVRREVRYEQYF.